This paragraph reports one T cell receptor (beta chain). These data are taken from a study of blood T cell repertoires in COVID-19. Original handling: Quantification of nucleated cells was approximated via reference gene primer amplification. Profiling relied on immunoSEQ multiplex PCR, and the TCRdb table lists in-frame clones only, not all of them. V, J and clone size are those of that table, while D and trimming were read from the DNA. The table records approximately 210,000 clones, just under 85% of them present only once. This clonotype originated in a man between 40 and 49 years old who had recovered from COVID-19. Sequences were obtained from PBMCs or T cells enriched from blood (not recorded which).

CDR3 loop: CASSSRGPGYTF. The CDR3 DNA reads as TGTGCCAGCAGTAGCAGGGGGCCTGGCTACACCTTC. The V and J genes are TRBV28 and TRBJ1-2; TRBD1 matches at 8 bases. The germline gives CDR1 MDHEN, CDR2 SYDVKM. V shed 5 bases and J 7 bases; nucleotides not matched to a gene: 3. CDR3 length: 12 amino acids.